A single sample is the source of the 9 T cell receptor beta chains below, sequenced in a study of T cell repertoires in cytomegalovirus infection. What these receptors recognize is not known. MiXCR was run by TCRdb on the reads, yielding one entry per CDR3 protein. The sample lists hundreds of thousands of distinct CDR3 sequences, 40% to 50% occurring once. The input for sequencing was cultured PBMCs, taken from culture after CMV antigen stimulation. These receptor sequences come from a human donor in good health (CMV status not recorded). Some clones in this sample may be carry-over from other donors' samples.

The V gene is TRBV12-3 or TRBV12-4, the J gene TRBJ2-1, with D tentatively TRBD2 (6 bases). The CDR3 loop spans 14 amino acids. Trimming took 5 bases from V and 4 from J, leaving 12 bases between them. The CDR3 loop reads CASSRGSPYNEQFF. The CDR3 DNA sequence: TGTGCCAGCAGTCGGGGGTCCCCTTACAATGAGCAGTTCTTC.

In this sample, this clonotype turned up once. CDR3 DNA: TGTGCCAGCAGAACGGGACAGGTCGACGAGCAGTACTTC. It translates to CASRTGQVDEQYF. V usage is TRBV12-3 or TRBV12-4 and J usage is TRBJ2-7; 8 bases fit TRBD1. V was clipped by 6 bases and J by 5 bases; unmatched bases: 6. This CDR3 has 13 residues.

This clonotype was detected only a few times. The CDR3 DNA reads TGTGCCAGCAGCGAGACTAGCTTTCTCGAGCAGTACTTC. Translated, it gives CASSETSFLEQYF. The chain uses TRBV7-4 and TRBJ2-7, with 7 bases identical to TRBD2. The CDR3 runs 13 residues. V lost 5 bases, J lost 6 bases, and 7 bases stayed unmatched. The germline gives CDR1 SGHVT, CDR2 SQSDAQ.

This clonotype was observed a handful of times. J is TRBJ1-1 and V is TRBV6-1; D call uncertain. Germline V gene sequence: CDR1 MNHNS, CDR2 SASEGT. Trimming took 7 bases from V and 9 from J, leaving 18 bases between them. This CDR3 is 13 amino acids long. In nucleotides, the CDR3 is TGTGCCAGCATCGTACCGAGGGCTCGGAAAGCTTTCTTT. Translating gives CASIVPRARKAFF.

The chain links TRBV5-6 to TRBJ2-1; D is unclear. V lost 4 bases and J lost 2, with 16 bases in between. Per the germline V gene, CDR1 is SGHDT and CDR2 is YYEEEE. This CDR3 contains 16 residues. CDR3 coding DNA: TGTGCCAGCAGCCAGATCATGGGTAGGGCCTACAATGAGCAGTTCTTC. Protein: CASSQIMGRAYNEQFF. Based on the CDR3 plus reference TRBV5-6 and TRBJ2-1, the full variable domain is DAGVTQSPTHLIKTRGQQVTLRCSPKSGHDTVSWYQQALGQGPQFIFQYYEEEERQRGNFPDRFSGHQFPNYSSELNVNALLLGDSALYLCASSQIMGRAYNEQFFGPGTRLTVL.

This chain uses TRBV7-9 with TRBJ2-6; TRBD1 might be the D (5 bases). From germline, CDR1 is SEHNR and CDR2 FQNEAQ (reference sequence). This CDR3 has 15 residues. The CDR3 sequence: CAPQGAYSGANVLTF. The CDR3 nucleotides read TGTGCTCCTCAAGGGGCTTACTCTGGGGCCAACGTCCTGACTTTC.

This clonotype has a handful of counts. V and J are TRBV27 and TRBJ2-7; D is unresolved. Germline V gives CDR1 MNHEY, CDR2 SMNVEV (reference sequence). Trimming removed 1 base from V and 4 bases from J, with 5 bases in between. CDR3 length: 12 amino acids. The CDR3 loop is CASSLYGYEQYF. The CDR3 nucleotides read TGTGCCAGCAGTTTATATGGTTACGAGCAGTACTTC.

This clonotype was recorded once. The chain has TRBV20-1 and TRBJ1-5; D ambiguous. The CDR3 sequence is 12 residues long. V lost 1 base and J 5 bases, leaving 6 bases between the germline ends. Germline CDR1 DFQATT, CDR2 SNEGSKA (reference sequence). DNA of the CDR3: TGCAGTGCTAGAGGGCTGGATCAGCCCCAGCATTTT. This codes for CSARGLDQPQHF.

The CDR3 coding sequence is TGTGCCAGCAGACTAACCCCGGGACTAGCGGGGTCAGGAGATACGCAGTATTTT. Translation: CASRLTPGLAGSGDTQYF. J is TRBJ2-3 and V is TRBV27, with TRBD2 matching 13 bases. The CDR3 sequence is 18 residues long. Germline V CDR1 and CDR2: MNHEY, SMNVEV (reference sequence). V trimming: 6 bases; J trimming: 5 bases; junction bases outside the gene matches: 14.